This TCR beta chain appears in the sequencing data of a study of shared clonotypes between healthy human individuals. At the level of the study: Per donor, three plates held CD4 naive cells, three held CD4 memory, two held CD8 naive and one held CD8 memory. Findings of the study overall: Among a handful of donors, about 4.6% of naive CD4 clonotypes were found in common.

Comments on this clone: Its antigen is as yet unknown.

Clones were read by immunoSEQ multiplex PCR, and TCRdb kept only the in-frame ones, dropping some. The sample holds hundreds of thousands of clones; 90% to 96% are singletons and the top ten take about 0.054%. From germline, CDR1 is SGHRS and CDR2 YFSETQ. The CDR3 has 16 residues. Between the trimmed V and J ends, which lost 4 bases and 0 bases, there was a span of 11 bases. The sequencing sample was made of naive CD4+ T cells sorted from blood. Noted subset: CD45RA+ positively selected. The gene calls are TRBV5-1 and TRBJ2-6; possibly TRBD1 for D (5 bases). The receptor was isolated from a woman aged 25-40 years in good health. The CDR3 spells CASSTGHYSGANVLTF. In nucleotides, the CDR3 is TGCGCCAGCAGCACAGGACACTACTCTGGGGCCAACGTCCTGACTTTC. The full variable domain, in which reference TRBV5-1 and TRBJ2-6 provide the parts outside the CDR3, is KAGVTQTPRYLIKTRGQQVTLSCSPISGHRSVSWYQQTPGQGLQFLFEYFSETQRNKGNFPGRFSGRQFSNSRSEMNVSTLELGDSALYLCASSTGHYSGANVLTFGAGSRLTVL.